The TCR beta chain under discussion was sequenced for a study of CXCR3-negative and CXCR3-positive naive CD8 T cells. Notes on this clonotype: Its antigen is unidentified.

Germline V gene lookup returns CDR1 MDHEN and CDR2 SYDVKM. The CDR3 runs to 14 residues. Each TRB cDNA library was prepared by 5' RACE (with UMI labels). TCRdb re-analyzed the 5' RACE reads; it lists each CDR3 protein once, without DNA. The sample totals roughly 60,000 distinct CDR3 sequences. Study-wide results and limits: Higher TRB CDR3 hydrophobicity marked CXCR3-positive naive cells relative to CXCR3-negative naive cells. Diversity in memory CD8+ cells fell much lower than the comparably high levels seen in both naive subsets.

Researchers reported sorting every CD8+ T cell subset in triplicate, under 350,000 cells per sort. The TCR comes from a human donor in good health. Some clones in this sample may be carry-over from other donors' samples. The gene calls are TRBV28 and TRBJ2-2. The sample consisted of naive CXCR3+ CD8+ T cells from blood. The subset is: CD45RO-CCR7+CD27+CD95- naive CD8+ T cells expressing CXCR3 (TNR3+). CDR3 sequence reads: CASATRTNTGELFF.